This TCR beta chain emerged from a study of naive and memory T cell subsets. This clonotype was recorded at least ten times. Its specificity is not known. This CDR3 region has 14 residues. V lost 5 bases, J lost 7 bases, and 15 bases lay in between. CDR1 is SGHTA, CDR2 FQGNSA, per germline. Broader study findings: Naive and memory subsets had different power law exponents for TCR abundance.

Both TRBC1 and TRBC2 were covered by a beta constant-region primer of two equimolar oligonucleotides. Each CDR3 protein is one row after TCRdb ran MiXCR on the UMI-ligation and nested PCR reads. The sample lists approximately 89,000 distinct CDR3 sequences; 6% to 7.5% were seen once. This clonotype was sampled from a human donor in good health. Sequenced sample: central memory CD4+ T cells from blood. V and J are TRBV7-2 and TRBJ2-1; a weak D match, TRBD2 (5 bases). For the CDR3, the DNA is TGTGCCAGCAGCCCGAGGACTTTTTCTAATGAGCAGTTCTTC. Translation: CASSPRTFSNEQFF.